The T cell receptor (beta chain) described here comes from a study of T cells after yellow fever vaccination. A process of 5'RACE template switching, which added a universal primer site and UMIs, was used to make TCR cDNA. TCRdb passed the 5' RACE reads through MiXCR, listing each CDR3 protein once. The data show 400,000 or so distinct CDR3 sequences, roughly 6.1% seen once. As regards this clonotype: Its specificity is unknown.

Findings and caveats of the study: Post-booster repertoires contained most primary-vaccination clones again (approximately 97% CD4, around 88% CD8). Contamination by abundant bulk-population clonotypes could be present in FACS-sorted repertoires. Overall, a small share of clonotypes was seen in both CD4 and CD8 compartments.

There are 17 residues in the CDR3. Per the germline V gene, CDR1 is SGHTA and CDR2 is FQGNSA. Trimming pared 5 bases from V and 1 base from J, leaving 21 bases between. The material was PBMCs, obtained 5 days after the yellow fever booster vaccination. The TCR was taken from a man aged 30 to 45 who received the YFV17D yellow fever vaccine. V gene TRBV7-2 combines with J gene TRBJ2-7; D might be TRBD2 (5 bases). CDR3 in DNA: TGTGCCAGCAGCCCCCCCCAGTGGGGTCGGGGATCCTACGAGCAGTACTTC. It yields the protein CASSPPQWGRGSYEQYF.